These 21 T cell receptor beta chains were sequenced from one sample in a study of blood T cells in healthy people across ages. The authors ran a second PCR of 7 to 11 cycles using a sample-barcoded 5' primer and a J-beta primer mix. Each CDR3 protein is one row after TCRdb ran MiXCR on the 5' RACE reads. The data hold hundreds of thousands of distinct CDR3 sequences, with 25% observed a single time. These data are also associated with another study on T cells of mothers and their children.

Source material: blood. Receptor source: a boy between 10 and 17 years old in good health.

The rearrangement joins TRBV20-1 to TRBJ2-7, with D unresolved. Trimming cost V 0 bases and J 0 bases, with 9 bases left between them. This CDR3 has 14 residues. CDR1 and CDR2 from the germline V gene are DFQATT and SNEGSKA (reference sequence). Here the CDR3 DNA reads TGCAGTGCTAGAGATCCGGTTTTCTCCTACGAGCAGTACTTC. Translated: CSARDPVFSYEQYF.

In its sample, this clonotype was seen a few times. The chain has TRBV6-1 and TRBJ2-1; 12 bases map to TRBD2. The CDR3 spans 16 residues. V lost 6 bases to trimming and J lost 5 bases; unmatched junction nucleotides: 8. Germline CDR1 reads MNHNS; CDR2 reads SASEGT. In nucleotides, the CDR3 is TGTGCCAGCAGACCCCTAGCGGGAGGGAGCAACAATGAGCAGTTCTTC. Its protein is CASRPLAGGSNNEQFF.

This sequence joins TRBV7-9 and TRBJ2-2; D unresolved. Germline CDR1 is SEHNR and CDR2 is FQNEAQ (reference sequence). This CDR3 region has 13 residues. V was trimmed by 5 bases and J by 5 bases, leaving 9 bases between them. CDR3 in DNA: TGTGCCAGCAGCAACTTAGCAACCGGGGAGCTGTTTTTT. Translating it yields CASSNLATGELFF. The complete variable domain, with remaining parts taken from reference TRBV7-9 and TRBJ2-2, reads DTGVSQNPRHKITKRGQNVTFRCDPISEHNRLYWYRQTLGQGPEFLTYFQNEAQLEKSRLLSDRFSAERPKGSFSTLEIQRTEQGDSAMYLCASSNLATGELFFGEGSRLTVL.

This clonotype was seen more than once but under ten times. The chain recombines TRBV7-9 with TRBJ2-1; TRBD1 aligns across 8 bases. TRBJ2-7 explains the end of the DNA better; the J call may be wrong. The CDR3 extends over 13 amino acids. Germline CDR1 SEHNR, CDR2 FQNEAQ (reference sequence). Here the CDR3 reads CASSETGAHEQYF. CDR3 coding DNA: TGTGCCAGCAGCGAGACAGGGGCCCACGAGCAGTACTTC.

This clonotype was found a few times. The chain is built from TRBV24-1 and TRBJ2-1; D is uncertain. Germline V lookup: CDR1 KGHDR, CDR2 SFDVKD. V was trimmed by 4 bases and J by 0 bases, leaving 9 bases between them. There are 15 residues in the CDR3. DNA of the CDR3: TGTGCCACCAGTGACTCAATCAGCTCCTACAATGAGCAGTTCTTC. Amino acid sequence: CATSDSISSYNEQFF.

A few counts support this clonotype. This chain connects TRBV9 to TRBJ2-5; 11 bases agree with TRBD2. The DNA end lines up better with TRBJ2-1; the J call may be wrong. The length of the CDR3 is 15 residues. Germline V gene data show CDR1 as SGDLS and CDR2 as YYNGEE. The CDR3 DNA sequence: TGTGCCAGCAGCGGGGGACTAGCGGAGTACAATGAGCAGTTCTTC. Protein: CASSGGLAEYNEQFF.

The chain couples TRBV29-1 to TRBJ2-7; D gene unclear. Germline loops: CDR1 SQVTM, CDR2 ANQGSEA. This CDR3 is built from 14 residues. The V end lost 2 bases, the J end lost 0 bases, and 11 bases lay between the germline ends. Written as DNA, the CDR3 is TGCAGCGTTGAACTGGGGTTGGGCTCCTACGAGCAGTACTTC. Amino acid sequence: CSVELGLGSYEQYF.

V usage is TRBV20-1 and J usage is TRBJ2-1, with 8 nucleotides matching TRBD2. Trimming took 6 bases from V and 8 from J; bases not matched to a gene: 12. Germline CDR1 and CDR2: DFQATT and SNEGSKA (reference sequence). The CDR3 contains 14 residues. The CDR3 protein is CSASGGNRFDEQFF. Here the CDR3 DNA reads TGCAGTGCGAGCGGGGGCAACAGGTTCGATGAGCAGTTCTTC.

The CDR3 here is CSVEIRVRETQYF. In DNA, the CDR3 is TGCAGCGTTGAGATCAGGGTGCGAGAGACCCAGTACTTC. The gene calls are TRBV29-1 and TRBJ2-5; D possibly corresponds to TRBD1 (5 bases). This CDR3 has 13 residues. Trimming left V 3 bases short and J 4 bases short, with 12 bases between. In germline, CDR1 is SQVTM, CDR2 ANQGSEA.

This clonotype was seen only a few times. The chain employs TRBV19 and TRBJ2-1; 8 bases are a match to TRBD2. The CDR3 contains 15 residues. V was clipped by 3 bases and J by 6 bases; unmatched bases: 7. The V gene's germline CDR1 is LNHDA and CDR2 SQIVND (reference sequence). Here the CDR3 DNA reads TGTGCCAGTAGTATTTCCGGGGGGGCTGGCAATGAGCAGTTCTTC. The encoded protein is CASSISGGAGNEQFF.

The chain links TRBV15 to TRBJ1-4; no clear D gene. Trimming pared 1 base from V and 0 bases from J, leaving 9 bases between. CDR1 is LNHNV and CDR2 is YYDKDF in the germline V gene (reference sequence). This CDR3 comprises 16 residues. The CDR3 here is CATSRASGSTNEKLFF. CDR3 coding DNA: TGTGCCACCAGCAGAGCCAGCGGGTCAACTAATGAAAAACTGTTTTTT. The whole variable domain, filled in from reference TRBV15 and TRBJ1-4, reads DAMVIQNPRYQVTQFGKPVTLSCSQTLNHNVMYWYQQKSSQAPKLLFHYYDKDFNNEADTPDNFQSRRPNTSFCFLDIRSPGLGDTAMYLCATSRASGSTNEKLFFGSGTQLSVL.

This clonotype was seen a few times. The genes are TRBV27 and TRBJ2-7; D uncertain. Trimming left V 5 bases short and J 5 bases short, with 16 bases between. The CDR3 loop spans 14 amino acids. Per germline, CDR1 MNHEY and CDR2 SMNVEV (reference sequence). The CDR3 DNA reads as TGTGCCAGCAGTGTCTCCGGTTGGATCCACGAGCAGTACTTC. Translated, it gives CASSVSGWIHEQYF.

The gene calls are TRBV6-5 and TRBJ2-5; D perhaps matches TRBD2 (5 bases). Germline values: CDR1 MNHEY, CDR2 SVGAGI. V lost 0 bases to trimming and J lost 0 bases, with 14 bases between them. The CDR3 consists of 17 residues. This CDR3 is CASSYSASGAYQETQYF. CDR3 coding DNA: TGTGCCAGCAGTTACTCGGCAAGCGGAGCGTACCAAGAGACCCAGTACTTC.

This chain connects TRBV11-1 to TRBJ2-7, with D perhaps matching TRBD2 (6 bases). The CDR3 contains 16 residues. V dropped 4 bases and J dropped 7 bases, with 23 bases sitting between them. Germline CDR1 is SGHAT and CDR2 is FQDESV (reference sequence). For the CDR3, the DNA is TGTGCCAGCAGCTCTTCCCGGGGGACGGACTTTGGTGAGCAGTACTTC. It translates to CASSSSRGTDFGEQYF.

This clonotype was seen a handful of times. The chain employs TRBV11-2 and TRBJ1-4; no clear D gene. This CDR3 region has 15 residues. The V gene's germline CDR1 is SGHAT and CDR2 FQNNGV. Between the trimmed V and J ends, which lost 1 base and 3 bases, there was a span of 9 bases. The CDR3 sequence: CASSLGLKPNEKLFF. As DNA, the CDR3 is TGTGCCAGCAGCTTAGGGCTCAAGCCTAATGAAAAACTGTTTTTT.

This clonotype was recorded a few times. The chain is built from TRBV29-1 and TRBJ1-2; D is ambiguous. The CDR3 spans 15 residues. Germline lookup yields CDR1 SQVTM and CDR2 ANQGSEA. The ends were cut back, 0 bases at V and 6 bases at J, with 17 bases in the middle. The CDR3 is CSVEDHHAIHHGYTF. The CDR3 coding sequence is TGCAGCGTTGAAGACCACCACGCCATCCACCATGGCTACACCTTC.

As regards this clonotype: At one boundary the junction diverges from the germline segment, which might be a read error. The rearrangement uses TRBV7-2 and TRBJ2-5, with TRBD2 identical over 9 bases. This CDR3 region has 14 residues. The germline V gene has CDR1 SGHTA and CDR2 FQGNSA. This CDR3 reads CASSPSGVQGTQYF. The CDR3 bases are TGTGCCAGCAGCCCTAGCGGGGTCCAAGGGACCCAGTACTTC.

This rearrangement joins TRBV5-5 to TRBJ2-5; D call uncertain. The last part of the DNA fits TRBJ2-7 better; the J call may be wrong. CDR1 SGHKS and CDR2 YYEKEE come from the germline V gene (reference sequence). The CDR3 has 13 amino acids. For the CDR3, the DNA is TGTGCCAGCAGCTTGGGACTCAACTACGAGCAGTACTTC. It specifies CASSLGLNYEQYF.

This clonotype has at least ten counts. The genes are TRBV7-2 and TRBJ2-7; D remains ambiguous. Trimming took off 8 bases at V and 1 base at J, with 9 bases between the two ends. Germline V gene lookup returns CDR1 SGHTA and CDR2 FQGNSA. The CDR3 extends over 12 amino acids. In nucleotides, the CDR3 is TGTGCCAGCTCACCACCTTCCTACGAGCAGTACTTC. Translating it yields CASSPPSYEQYF.

The chain has TRBV7-8 and TRBJ2-7; 7 positions match TRBD2. Germline CDR1 is SGHVS and CDR2 is FQNEAQ. The V segment lost 1 base and the J segment 5 bases; nucleotides outside the gene matches: 8. The CDR3 length is 15 residues. Here the CDR3 DNA reads TGTGCCAGCAGCTTAGAGGTGAAGGGAGGGAACGAGCAGTACTTC. It is translated as CASSLEVKGGNEQYF. Looking up the rest from reference TRBV7-8 and TRBJ2-7 gives the full variable domain: GAGVSQSPRYKVAKRGQDVALRCDPISGHVSLFWYQQALGQGPEFLTYFQNEAQLDKSGLPSDRFFAERPEGSVSTLKIQRTQQEDSAVYLCASSLEVKGGNEQYFGPGTRLTVT.

Only a few counts were recorded for this clonotype. This chain joins TRBV27 and TRBJ2-5, with D possibly being TRBD2 (5 bases). TRBJ2-7 explains the end of the DNA better; the J call may be wrong. From germline, CDR1 is MNHEY and CDR2 SMNVEV (reference sequence). This CDR3 is 13 amino acids long. The CDR3: CASSGFAPLEQYF. The DNA for the CDR3 is TGTGCCAGCTCGGGGTTTGCCCCGCTCGAGCAGTACTTC.